This is a list of T cell receptor beta chains from one sample in a study of blood T cell repertoires in COVID-19. Generated by immunoSEQ multiplex PCR, the TCRdb table keeps only in-frame clones and is missing some. The profile shows about 220,000 clones, 84% of them singletons. Sample: peripheral blood. The source is a woman aged 60-75 years with acute or convalescent COVID-19. Both conserved end residues are part of each CDR3. A D gene is named only where the DNA matches it firmly. Clone size, where shown, is once, few, many, or a class for clones that have expanded.

abundance: .; d_gene: .; j_gene: TRBJ2-7; v_gene: TRBV5-1; CDR3nt: TGCGCCAGCAGGACATTCGGGAACTCCTACGAGCAGTACTTC; CDR3aa: CASRTFGNSYEQYF
abundance: .; d_gene: TRBD1; j_gene: TRBJ1-1; v_gene: TRBV19; CDR3nt: TGTGCCAGTAGTACCGACAGGGGATTAAAAATGAACACTGAAGCTTTCTTT; CDR3aa: CASSTDRGLKMNTEAFF
abundance: .; d_gene: .; j_gene: TRBJ2-5; v_gene: TRBV30; CDR3nt: TGTGCCTGGAGTGTAGGCGGGGCAGGCGAGACCCAGTACTTC; CDR3aa: CAWSVGGAGETQYF
abundance: .; d_gene: .; j_gene: TRBJ1-6; v_gene: TRBV3-1/TRBV3-2; CDR3nt: TGTGCCAGCAGCCAATATGATAATTCACCCCTCCACTTT; CDR3aa: CASSQYDNSPLHF
abundance: .; d_gene: TRBD1; j_gene: TRBJ1-1; v_gene: TRBV4-3; CDR3nt: TGCGCCAGCAGCCAAGAAGTACAATTGGGTTCGAGACAGGGGACAATGAACACTGAAGCTTTCTTT; CDR3aa: CASSQEVQLGSRQGTMNTEAFF
abundance: .; d_gene: .; j_gene: TRBJ1-5; v_gene: TRBV5-4; CDR3nt: TGTGCCAGCAGCCGAGACAGCGATCAGCCCCAGCATTTT; CDR3aa: CASSRDSDQPQHF
abundance: .; d_gene: .; j_gene: TRBJ1-1; v_gene: TRBV9; CDR3nt: TGTGCCAGCAGCGTACGGCAGGATTACACTGAAGCTTTCTTT; CDR3aa: CASSVRQDYTEAFF
abundance: .; d_gene: .; j_gene: TRBJ1-1; v_gene: TRBV27; CDR3nt: TGTGCCAGCAGTTTGTTCGGGGGGTTGAACACTGAAGCTTTCTTT; CDR3aa: CASSLFGGLNTEAFF
abundance: .; d_gene: TRBD2; j_gene: TRBJ2-3; v_gene: TRBV9; CDR3nt: TGTGCCAGGAGGGGACTAGCGGGGGGCACAGATACGCAGTATTTT; CDR3aa: CARRGLAGGTDTQYF
abundance: .; d_gene: TRBD2; j_gene: TRBJ2-3; v_gene: TRBV11-2; CDR3nt: TGTGCCAGCAGCTTCCTCACGGGACTAGCGGAAGATACGCAGTATTTT; CDR3aa: CASSFLTGLAEDTQYF
abundance: .; d_gene: .; j_gene: TRBJ1-1; v_gene: TRBV6-6; CDR3nt: TGTGCCAGCAGGCCTCAGGGAAACACTGAAGCTTTCTTT; CDR3aa: CASRPQGNTEAFF
abundance: .; d_gene: .; j_gene: TRBJ2-5; v_gene: TRBV11-1; CDR3nt: TGTGCCAGCAGCAAAGGGGGGGGGCGCGAGGAGACCCAGTACTTC; CDR3aa: CASSKGGGREETQYF
abundance: few; d_gene: .; j_gene: TRBJ1-2; v_gene: TRBV10-2; CDR3nt: TGCGCCAGCAGCCGTTCAGGGGCCTATGGCTACACCTTC; CDR3aa: CASSRSGAYGYTF
abundance: few; d_gene: .; j_gene: TRBJ1-1; v_gene: TRBV7-6; CDR3nt: TGTGCCAGCAGCTTAGAGTCGGCTGGGGCCAGATTGAACACTGAAGCTTTCTTT; CDR3aa: CASSLESAGARLNTEAFF
abundance: .; d_gene: .; j_gene: TRBJ2-3; v_gene: TRBV11-1; CDR3nt: TGTGCCAGCAGCTTATTGAGTGGTGCGCAGTATTTT; CDR3aa: CASSLLSGAQYF
abundance: once; d_gene: .; j_gene: TRBJ1-5; v_gene: TRBV5-1; CDR3nt: TGCGCCAGCAGCTTGTTGGGGGGAAGTATGCAGCCCCAGCATTTT; CDR3aa: CASSLLGGSMQPQHF
abundance: few; d_gene: TRBD1; j_gene: TRBJ1-1; v_gene: TRBV7-3; CDR3nt: TGTGCCAGCAGCTTGGACAGGTTGAGCACTGAAGCTTTCTTT; CDR3aa: CASSLDRLSTEAFF
abundance: .; d_gene: .; j_gene: TRBJ2-5; v_gene: TRBV6-5; CDR3nt: TGTGCCAGCAGCGCGCGTGAGGGCCGAGAGACCCAGTACTTC; CDR3aa: CASSAREGRETQYF
abundance: .; d_gene: .; j_gene: TRBJ1-3; v_gene: TRBV6-6; CDR3nt: TGTGCCAGCCGGGGGGGGGCGGCTGGAAACACCATATATTTT; CDR3aa: CASRGGAAGNTIYF
abundance: .; d_gene: .; j_gene: TRBJ1-1; v_gene: TRBV4-1; CDR3nt: TGCGCCAGCAGCCAAGTATTCCCCCCAGGGTACACTGAAGCTTTCTTT; CDR3aa: CASSQVFPPGYTEAFF
abundance: .; d_gene: TRBD2; j_gene: TRBJ2-1; v_gene: TRBV13; CDR3nt: TGTGCCAGCAGCCCTCGGACTAGCGGGTCCTTCGATGAGCAGTTCTTC; CDR3aa: CASSPRTSGSFDEQFF
abundance: .; d_gene: TRBD2; j_gene: TRBJ2-5; v_gene: TRBV28; CDR3nt: TGTGCCAGCAGTTTATCGTTAGCGGGGAAGGGGACCCAGTACTTC; CDR3aa: CASSLSLAGKGTQYF
abundance: .; d_gene: TRBD1; j_gene: TRBJ1-2; v_gene: TRBV5-1; CDR3nt: TGCGCCAGCAGCCCACGACAGGGAAATGGCTACACCTTC; CDR3aa: CASSPRQGNGYTF
abundance: .; d_gene: .; j_gene: TRBJ1-1; v_gene: TRBV5-5; CDR3nt: TGTGCCAGCAGCCCTCACAGGGACGGACGGACTGAAGCTTTCTTT; CDR3aa: CASSPHRDGRTEAFF
abundance: .; d_gene: .; j_gene: TRBJ1-2; v_gene: TRBV7-2; CDR3nt: TGTGCCAGCCGGCGCAGGGACTATGGCTACACCTTC; CDR3aa: CASRRRDYGYTF
abundance: few; d_gene: TRBD2; j_gene: TRBJ2-7; v_gene: TRBV28; CDR3nt: TGTGCCAGCAGTTTGCCTAGCGGGGTAGAGTACGAGCAGTACTTC; CDR3aa: CASSLPSGVEYEQYF
abundance: .; d_gene: TRBD1; j_gene: TRBJ1-2; v_gene: TRBV4-1; CDR3nt: TGCGCCAGCAGCCAAGGTATACAGGGGACGGTCTATGGCTACACCTTC; CDR3aa: CASSQGIQGTVYGYTF
abundance: .; d_gene: .; j_gene: TRBJ1-2; v_gene: TRBV4-2; CDR3nt: TGTGCCAGCAGCCAAGTATCGAACAGGGACTATGGCTACACCTTC; CDR3aa: CASSQVSNRDYGYTF
abundance: .; d_gene: TRBD1; j_gene: TRBJ1-6; v_gene: TRBV5-6; CDR3nt: TGTGCCAGCAACATTGTCGTACAGGGGAGATATAATTCACCCCTCCACTTT; CDR3aa: CASNIVVQGRYNSPLHF
abundance: .; d_gene: .; j_gene: TRBJ1-6; v_gene: TRBV7-3; CDR3nt: TGTGCCAGCAGCCCCCGGGCGGAGGCGGGATCACCCCTCCACTTT; CDR3aa: CASSPRAEAGSPLHF
abundance: .; d_gene: .; j_gene: TRBJ1-5; v_gene: TRBV10-2; CDR3nt: TGCGCCAGCAGTGGGGGGCACAATCAGCCCCAGCATTTT; CDR3aa: CASSGGHNQPQHF
abundance: .; d_gene: .; j_gene: TRBJ1-1; v_gene: TRBV21-1; CDR3nt: TGTGCCAGCAGCCCTGGGGGACAGGTCATCATGAACACTGAAGCTTTCTTT; CDR3aa: CASSPGGQVIMNTEAFF
abundance: .; d_gene: .; j_gene: TRBJ2-2; v_gene: TRBV5-6; CDR3nt: TGTGCCAGCAGCTCGGGGTTCGGGGAGCTGTTTTTT; CDR3aa: CASSSGFGELFF
abundance: few; d_gene: TRBD1; j_gene: TRBJ1-6; v_gene: TRBV28; CDR3nt: TGTGCCAGCAGTAAGGAGACAGGGAGGCTTCAGGCCCCCCTCCACTTT; CDR3aa: CASSKETGRLQAPLHF
abundance: .; d_gene: .; j_gene: TRBJ1-1; v_gene: TRBV30; CDR3nt: TGTGCCTGGAGTGTCGACACTGAAGCTTTCTTT; CDR3aa: CAWSVDTEAFF
abundance: .; d_gene: TRBD1; j_gene: TRBJ1-5; v_gene: TRBV30; CDR3nt: TGTGCCTGGAGTCCCCGGGACAGGATACATCAGCCCCAGCATTTT; CDR3aa: CAWSPRDRIHQPQHF
abundance: .; d_gene: .; j_gene: TRBJ1-6; v_gene: TRBV11-2; CDR3nt: TGTGCCAGCAGCCCCCTGAGGCAATCCTATAATTCACCCCTCCACTTT; CDR3aa: CASSPLRQSYNSPLHF